The rows below give T cell receptor beta chains drawn from one sample of a study of cytomegalovirus exposure and HLA in healthy donors. Only in-frame clones appear in the TCRdb table, and some are missing; sequencing was by immunoSEQ multiplex PCR. The sample consists of roughly 62,000 clones, approximately 77% of them appearing once. The sample was PBMCs. These receptors were taken from a middle-aged woman in good health and CMV-seropositive. CDR3s include the opening cysteine and the closing phenylalanine or tryptophan. A D gene is named only where the DNA matches it firmly. Not all rows give a size; the values are once, few, many and, for expanded clones, a class.

v_call,j_call,d_call,clone_size,cdr3_aa,cdr3_nt
TRBV11-1,TRBJ1-1,TRBD1,once,CASRANRGRTEAFF,TGTGCCAGCAGAGCAAACAGGGGACGCACTGAAGCTTTCTTT
TRBV10-1,TRBJ2-2,TRBD1,once,CASQGVFAGELFF,TGCGCCAGCCAGGGGGTCTTCGCCGGGGAGCTGTTTTTT
TRBV6-5,TRBJ1-2,-,-,CASSAGPNYGYTF,TGTGCCAGCAGTGCGGGCCCTAACTATGGCTACACCTTC
TRBV7-9,TRBJ1-2,TRBD1,-,CSSSLDRDGYTF,TGTTCCAGCAGCTTAGACAGGGATGGCTACACCTTC
TRBV5-1,TRBJ1-4,TRBD1,-,CASSQGQGWEKLFF,TGCGCCAGCAGCCAGGGACAGGGCTGGGAAAAACTGTTTTTT
TRBV27,TRBJ1-4,-,-,CASSPRRGTNEKLFF,TGTGCCAGCAGTCCACGGCGGGGAACTAATGAAAAACTGTTTTTT
TRBV6-6,TRBJ1-1,-,few,CASTKGGDYTEAFF,TGTGCCAGCACCAAGGGCGGGGATTACACTGAAGCTTTCTTT
TRBV6-1,TRBJ1-6,TRBD1,-,CASLTGGSYNSPLHF,TGTGCCAGCTTGACAGGGGGATCCTATAATTCACCCCTCCACTTT
TRBV7-2,TRBJ2-5,TRBD1,few,CASSGDRARETQYF,TGTGCCAGCAGCGGGGACAGGGCTAGGGAGACCCAGTACTTC
TRBV27,TRBJ1-6,-,-,CASSLLNSPLHF,TGTGCCAGCAGTCTCCTTAATTCACCCCTCCACTTT
TRBV30,TRBJ1-3,-,-,CAWGKGVFGNTIYF,TGTGCCTGGGGAAAAGGGGTTTTTGGAAACACCATATATTTT
TRBV10-3,TRBJ1-2,-,-,CAIRRGAPDGYTF,TGTGCCATCAGACGCGGGGCTCCCGATGGCTACACCTTC
TRBV2,TRBJ2-2,-,-,CASSEAGAYTGELFF,TGTGCCAGCAGTGAAGCGGGGGCCTACACCGGGGAGCTGTTTTTT
TRBV5-4,TRBJ1-1,TRBD1,-,CASSPDRTNTEAFF,TGTGCCAGCAGCCCGGACAGGACGAACACTGAAGCTTTCTTT
TRBV5-1,TRBJ2-7,-,-,CASSLGQDYEQYF,TGCGCCAGCAGCTTGGGACAAGACTACGAGCAGTACTTC
TRBV30,TRBJ1-2,-,-,CAWSVQGYGYTF,TGTGCCTGGAGTGTCCAGGGCTATGGCTACACCTTC
TRBV30,TRBJ1-6,-,-,CAWSVDNYGSPLHF,TGTGCCTGGAGTGTGGACAACTACGGTTCACCCCTCCACTTT
TRBV30,TRBJ2-6,TRBD1,few,CAWSVLLGGARRGSGANVLTF,TGTGCCTGGAGTGTACTGTTAGGGGGCGCACGAAGAGGCTCTGGGGCCAACGTCCTGACTTTC
TRBV15,TRBJ1-6,-,-,CATSRRAGVNSPLHF,TGTGCCACCAGCAGGAGGGCAGGGGTAAATTCACCCCTCCACTTT
TRBV7-8,TRBJ1-2,TRBD1,-,CASSLGGQYYGYTF,TGTGCCAGCAGCTTAGGGGGACAGTACTATGGCTACACCTTC
TRBV13,TRBJ2-7,-,-,CASSLGTASYEQYF,TGTGCCAGCAGCTTAGGAACAGCCTCCTACGAGCAGTACTTC
TRBV5-6,TRBJ2-5,-,-,CASSHTGRGQETQYF,TGTGCCAGCAGCCATACAGGGAGGGGGCAAGAGACCCAGTACTTC
TRBV30,TRBJ2-7,TRBD1,-,CAGYTPGQGGYEQYF,TGTGCCGGTTATACCCCGGGACAGGGAGGCTACGAGCAGTACTTC
TRBV7-6,TRBJ2-7,TRBD2,-,CASSPLAGLAYEQYF,TGTGCCAGCAGCCCCTTAGCGGGGTTAGCCTACGAGCAGTACTTC
TRBV6-1,TRBJ2-7,-,-,CASSESTGLMGEQYF,TGTGCCAGCAGTGAAAGCACAGGACTAATGGGGGAGCAGTACTTC
TRBV19,TRBJ1-1,-,-,CASSYSMNTEAFF,TGTGCCAGTAGCTATTCCATGAACACTGAAGCTTTCTTT
TRBV5-1,TRBJ1-1,TRBD1,once,CASSGNRGVITEAFF,TGCGCCAGCAGCGGAAACAGGGGAGTAATCACTGAAGCTTTCTTT
TRBV9,TRBJ2-3,-,-,CASSVAGGTQYF,TGTGCCAGCAGCGTAGCAGGGGGGACGCAGTATTTT
TRBV7-2,TRBJ2-3,TRBD2,-,CASSPSGGVGTDTQYF,TGTGCCAGCAGCCCTAGTGGGGGGGTGGGCACAGATACGCAGTATTTT